A single sample is the source of the 11 T cell receptor beta chains below, sequenced in a study of blood T cell repertoires in COVID-19. The repertoire was sequenced with immunoSEQ multiplex PCR; TCRdb's copy has only in-frame clones and lacks some. Of over 350,000 clones listed, roughly 88% are singletons. The sample taken for sequencing was PBMCs or T cells enriched from blood (not recorded which). These receptor sequences come from a woman aged 30 to 39 with acute COVID-19.

The gene calls are TRBV19 and TRBJ2-7; D possibly corresponds to TRBD1 (6 bases). V was trimmed by 5 bases and J by 6 bases, leaving 17 bases between them. CDR3 size: 14 residues. CDR1 is LNHDA, CDR2 SQIVND, per germline (reference sequence). The CDR3 here is CASSSQGLGSEQYF. The DNA of the CDR3 is TGTGCCAGTAGTTCACAGGGATTGGGATCCGAGCAGTACTTC.

J is TRBJ2-3 and V is TRBV7-8; 9 bases agree with TRBD2. CDR3 length equals 15 residues. V shed 4 bases and J 2 bases; nucleotides not matched to a gene: 4. Germline CDR1 is SGHVS and CDR2 is FQNEAQ. CDR3 DNA: TGTGCCAGCAGCTCCCTAGCGGGGAACACAGATACGCAGTATTTT. Translated, it gives CASSSLAGNTDTQYF.

The rearrangement joins TRBV5-4 to TRBJ1-2; a weak D match, TRBD1 (5 bases). V was pared by 3 bases and J by 4 bases, with 19 bases between. Germline loops: CDR1 SGHNT, CDR2 YYREEE (reference sequence). The CDR3 consists of 16 residues. DNA of the CDR3: TGTGCCAGCAGCTCGGGGGAATCCCGCCTGGGCTATGGCTACACCTTC. This codes for CASSSGESRLGYGYTF.

The chain carries TRBV5-1 and TRBJ1-4; TRBD1 is a possible D gene (5 bases). This CDR3 spans 13 amino acids. Germline values: CDR1 SGHRS, CDR2 YFSETQ. The germline V and J ends were trimmed by 4 bases and 7 bases, with 11 bases remaining between them. In nucleotides, the CDR3 is TGCGCCAGCAGCCAGGGTTCGGTTGAAAAACTGTTTTTT. Translated, it gives CASSQGSVEKLFF.

This chain joins TRBV7-2 and TRBJ1-1, with 7 bases that match TRBD1. The CDR3 length is 14 residues. V shed 5 bases and J 4 bases; nucleotides not matched to a gene: 7. Germline values: CDR1 SGHTA, CDR2 FQGNSA. CDR3 sequence reads: CASSTQGGGTEAFF. The CDR3 nucleotides read TGTGCCAGCAGCACACAAGGGGGCGGCACTGAAGCTTTCTTT.

CDR3 in DNA: TGTGCCAGCAGCTTTCCCGTCTGGCAGGGTTGTCAGCCCCAGCATTTT. It specifies CASSFPVWQGCQPQHF. The chain couples TRBV5-4 to TRBJ1-5; D may be TRBD1 (5 bases). This CDR3 comprises 16 residues. Trimming took 2 bases from V and 6 from J, leaving 18 bases between them. Germline CDR1 is SGHNT and CDR2 is YYREEE (reference sequence).

This clone appeared a few times. This chain connects TRBV6-2 or TRBV6-3 to TRBJ1-2, with D unresolved. V was shortened by 6 bases and J by 5 bases, with 7 bases between the two germline ends. Germline values: CDR1 MNHEY, CDR2 SVGEGT. CDR3 size: 11 residues. Written as DNA, the CDR3 is TGTGCCAGCAGCGAGGAGTATGGCTACACCTTC. It yields the protein CASSEEYGYTF.

The chain carries TRBV5-1 and TRBJ1-5; D ambiguous. V was clipped by 4 bases and J by 4 bases, with 12 bases between them. CDR1 is SGHRS and CDR2 is YFSETQ in the germline V gene. The CDR3 covers 14 residues. The CDR3 bases are TGCGCCAGCAGCCCCTCACCAGGTAATCAGCCCCAGCATTTT. The encoded protein is CASSPSPGNQPQHF.

J is TRBJ2-1 and V is TRBV12-3 or TRBV12-4, with D unresolved. This CDR3 contains 13 residues. V shed 7 bases and J shed 2 bases, with 9 bases lying between them. The CDR3 loop is CASNPQTYNEQFF. CDR3 nucleotides: TGTGCCAGCAACCCACAAACCTACAATGAGCAGTTCTTC.

This rearrangement joins TRBV30 to TRBJ1-1; weak D call: TRBD1 (6 bases). The CDR3 loop spans 11 amino acids. Deletions cut 0 bases from V and 10 bases from J, with 9 bases between. Germline loops: CDR1 GTSNPN, CDR2 SVGIG (reference sequence). CDR3 DNA sequence: TGTGCCTGGAGTGTACAACAGGGAGCTTTCTTT. Translated: CAWSVQQGAFF. Based on the CDR3 plus reference TRBV30 and TRBJ1-1, the full variable domain is SQTIHQWPATLVQPVGSPLSLECTVEGTSNPNLYWYRQAAGRGLQLLFYSVGIGQISSEVPQNLSASRPQDRQFILSSKKLLLSDSGFYLCAWSVQQGAFFGQGTRLTVV.

The chain links TRBV30 to TRBJ2-7, with D tentatively TRBD2 (5 bases). Trimming stripped 7 bases from V and 5 bases from J, with 12 bases between. The length of the CDR3 is 11 residues. In germline, CDR1 is GTSNPN, CDR2 SVGIG (reference sequence). Here the CDR3 reads CASSRDNEQYF. The CDR3 DNA reads as TGTGCCTCGAGCCGGGATAACGAGCAGTACTTC.